The entry below gives a single T cell receptor (beta chain) sequence along with its context. The study drew participants aged about 18 to 89 years from 20 to 30 US areas. Participants reported their clinical history, and cohort assignment relied on those reports. Recovery among Cohort 3 donors was established by two negative PCRs, clearance, or symptom resolution. Study processing details: From reference gene primer amplification, estimates of nucleated cell counts were derived. Assay used: immunoSEQ multiplex PCR; TCRdb lists only in-frame clones, some missing. D and trimming come from the DNA, and the V and J calls and clone size come from that table. The sample records roughly 160,000 clones, roughly 84% being singletons. This sample stems from a study of blood T cell repertoires in COVID-19. V lost 1 base to trimming and J lost 0 bases; unmatched junction nucleotides: 4. The germline V gene encodes CDR1 SGHDN and CDR2 FVKESK. The CDR3 sequence is 16 residues long.

This sequence was found in a man aged 55 to 69 who had recovered from COVID-19. Input material: PBMCs or T cells enriched from blood (not recorded which). The chain uses TRBV14 and TRBJ2-7; 9 bases map to TRBD2. The DNA for the CDR3 is TGTGCCAGCAGCCAAGGTAGCGGGAGCCGCTCCTACGAGCAGTACTTC. Encoded protein: CASSQGSGSRSYEQYF.